The rows below give T cell receptor beta chains drawn from one sample of a study of blood T cell repertoires in COVID-19. This table comes from immunoSEQ multiplex PCR, and its TCRdb copy is limited to in-frame clones, with some not included. This sample has under 250,000 clones, with around 83% found just once. The sample comprised peripheral blood. These receptors all come from a man in his forties with active or convalescent COVID-19. The CDR3 runs from the conserved cysteine through the conserved F or W.

CDR3aa	v_gene	j_gene
CSASDADRGSEKLFF	TRBV20-1	TRBJ1-4
CATSDMWEEQFF	TRBV24-1	TRBJ2-1
CASSLMDGRVWTGELFF	TRBV13	TRBJ2-2
CASSPPPGQGALEETQYF	TRBV3-1/TRBV3-2	TRBJ2-5
CASSYSGVEGEQFF	TRBV6-2/TRBV6-3	TRBJ2-1
CASSFEGGGTEAFF	TRBV5-1	TRBJ1-1
CASSFTGVEQYF	TRBV11-2	TRBJ2-7
CASSPGTSGFSSYEQYF	TRBV3-1/TRBV3-2	TRBJ2-7
CASSLLLVTDTQYF	TRBV5-6	TRBJ2-3
CSVTFGTVGTEAFF	TRBV29-1	TRBJ1-1
CASSPGPGELFF	TRBV5-4	TRBJ2-2
CAWSVIRNTIYF	TRBV30	TRBJ1-3
CASSPWTGRANTGELFF	TRBV18	TRBJ2-2
CASSLKTGGNIQYF	TRBV5-4	TRBJ2-4
CASSLEGMGETQYF	TRBV7-6	TRBJ2-5
CASSSERRTSGQYF	TRBV28	TRBJ2-4
CASSVASGSYDEQFF	TRBV9	TRBJ2-1
CASTPPGGKNIQYF	TRBV6-5	TRBJ2-4
CASSLGENEQFF	TRBV18	TRBJ2-1
CASINRGNYGYTF	TRBV23-1	TRBJ1-2
CASSSDRDGEQYF	TRBV19	TRBJ2-7
CASSLDRGPGSSYNEQFF	TRBV5-5	TRBJ2-1
CASSQREGARLGSPLHF	TRBV14	TRBJ1-6
CASSPTGGGETQYF	TRBV27	TRBJ2-5
CASSPRVTSTDTQYF	TRBV7-7	TRBJ2-3
CASSLGGTSTDTQYF	TRBV27	TRBJ2-3
CASSFTQDSDEQFF	TRBV5-1	TRBJ2-1
CATSAGGLGYTF	TRBV15	TRBJ1-2
CASSLVSVTEAFF	TRBV5-5	TRBJ1-1
CASSLRLATYNEQFF	TRBV11-3	TRBJ2-1
CASSREEGQNHGYTF	TRBV18	TRBJ1-2
CASSVGQNSYEQYF	TRBV9	TRBJ2-7
CASSGDRITHRTDSPLHF	TRBV2	TRBJ1-6
CASSLLRVQRGNEQFF	TRBV5-5	TRBJ2-1
CATLAGADTQYF	TRBV10-3	TRBJ2-3
CASSWDTPRSLSTDTQYF	TRBV18	TRBJ2-3
CASSFDSNTGELFF	TRBV5-1	TRBJ2-2
CASSPRGRAGETQYF	TRBV7-2	TRBJ2-5
CASSDAGATNEKLFF	TRBV9	TRBJ1-4
CASSFESTGQFF	TRBV12-3/TRBV12-4	TRBJ2-1
CASREGASTGELFF	TRBV2	TRBJ2-2
CASSLAPEPRRAEAFF	TRBV7-8	TRBJ1-1
CASKEQDGTYEQYF	TRBV19	TRBJ2-7
CASSVLAGGWETQYF	TRBV5-1	TRBJ2-5
CASSLGLAGYNEQFF	TRBV11-3	TRBJ2-1
CASSQGVGGFYGYTF	TRBV4-3	TRBJ1-2
CASSLPSGDTGELFF	TRBV27	TRBJ2-2
CASSLEVGLREKLFF	TRBV11-2	TRBJ1-4
CAREQGKYEKLFF	TRBV6-6	TRBJ1-4
CASSLEGAIYEQYF	TRBV5-4	TRBJ2-7
CASSGGSSTDTQYF	TRBV5-1	TRBJ2-3
CASSMTRGMDQYF	TRBV7-8	TRBJ2-5
CASIRTGWTEAFF	TRBV6-5	TRBJ1-1
CASGQGAVRDTQYF	TRBV12-5	TRBJ2-3
CASGGGGANEKLFF	TRBV27	TRBJ1-4
CASSFSGGDSGQGTQYF	TRBV2	TRBJ2-5
CASWGQDRGMGKLFF	TRBV2	TRBJ1-4